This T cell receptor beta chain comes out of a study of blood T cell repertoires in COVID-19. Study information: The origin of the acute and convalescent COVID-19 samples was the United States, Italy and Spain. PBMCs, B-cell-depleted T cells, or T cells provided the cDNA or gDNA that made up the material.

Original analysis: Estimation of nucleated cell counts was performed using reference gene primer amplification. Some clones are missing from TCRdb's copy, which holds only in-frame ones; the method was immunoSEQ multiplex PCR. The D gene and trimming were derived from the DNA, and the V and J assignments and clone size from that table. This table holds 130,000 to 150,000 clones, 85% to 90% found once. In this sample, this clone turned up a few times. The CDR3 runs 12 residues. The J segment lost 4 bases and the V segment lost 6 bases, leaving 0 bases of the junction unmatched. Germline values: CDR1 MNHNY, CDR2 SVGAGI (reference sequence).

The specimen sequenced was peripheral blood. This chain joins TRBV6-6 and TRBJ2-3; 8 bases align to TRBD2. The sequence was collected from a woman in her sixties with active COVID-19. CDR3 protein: CASRTSADTQYF. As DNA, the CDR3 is TGTGCCAGCAGGACTAGCGCAGATACGCAGTATTTT.